This section outlines one TCR beta chain sequence together with its context. This sample was included in a study of shared clonotypes between healthy human individuals. Only in-frame clones appear in the TCRdb table, and some are missing; sequencing was by immunoSEQ multiplex PCR. This table has hundreds of thousands of clones, around four fifths appearing once. V lost 4 bases, J lost 7 bases, and 12 bases stayed unmatched. This CDR3 contains 15 residues. From germline, CDR1 is SGHDT and CDR2 YYEEEE. The V call is TRBV5-6, the J call TRBJ2-3, with TRBD2 matching 7 bases. The TCR comes from a man younger than 40 in good health. The sample consisted of memory CD4+ T cells sorted from blood. The sample's subset: CD45RA-negative fraction. The CDR3 DNA sequence: TGTGCCAGCAGCCGCCTAGGGGTGAGCGGGAATACGCAGTATTTT. Protein product: CASSRLGVSGNTQYF.